This T cell receptor (beta chain) was found in a study of blood T cells in healthy people across ages. Findings and limits, study-wide: Greater diversity and more naive CD4+ cells were seen in long-lived donors than in aged donors.

Every sample yielded at least 6.5 million isolated PBMCs. This clonotype was detected a few times. The antigen remains undetermined. Primed by a sample-barcoded 5' primer and a J-beta primer mix, a second PCR proceeded for 7 to 11 cycles. Each cDNA molecule, via a template-switch adaptor with 12 random nucleotides, was tagged. Each of the samples gave a minimum of 2.5 million paired-end reads that contained CDR3. TCRdb reanalysed the 5' RACE reads using MiXCR and keeps one entry per CDR3 protein. The data hold hundreds of thousands of distinct CDR3 sequences, with 35% to 40% observed a single time. The CDR3 loop spans 12 amino acids. V lost 4 bases and J 1 base, leaving 7 bases between the germline ends. Per germline, CDR1 DFQATT and CDR2 SNEGSKA (reference sequence).

The V call is TRBV20-1, the J call TRBJ1-1, with a possible D match to TRBD1 (6 bases). The TCR comes from a man between 18 and 29 years old in good health. Sequencing was carried out using blood. CDR3 amino acids: CSAKTGNTEAFF. The CDR3 nucleotides read TGCAGTGCTAAGACAGGGAACACTGAAGCTTTCTTT.